The TCR beta chain under discussion was sequenced for a study of blood T cell repertoires in COVID-19. Whole-study context: Samples representing acute and convalescent COVID-19 were sourced from the United States, Italy and Spain. T cells, B-cell-depleted T cells, or PBMCs supplied cDNA or gDNA.

Under the authors' procedure: Reference gene primer amplification yielded estimated nucleated cell counts. TCRdb's copy holds only in-frame clones and misses some; the assay was immunoSEQ multiplex PCR. Clonal size and the V and J genes are those of that table, whereas D and trimming came from the DNA. This table has about 480,000 clones, 80% to 90% appearing once. Germline CDR1 is MDHEN and CDR2 is SYDVKM. Trimming cost V 6 bases and J 2 bases; bases outside gene matches: 9. This CDR3 is built from 15 residues. The chain carries TRBV28 and TRBJ2-5, with TRBD2 identical over 7 bases. The receptor was derived from a young woman with acute or convalescent COVID-19. The sequencing input was peripheral blood. The CDR3 DNA sequence: TGTGCCAGCAGCCTGGGCGGGGGAAAACAAGAGACCCAGTACTTC. Its protein product is CASSLGGGKQETQYF.